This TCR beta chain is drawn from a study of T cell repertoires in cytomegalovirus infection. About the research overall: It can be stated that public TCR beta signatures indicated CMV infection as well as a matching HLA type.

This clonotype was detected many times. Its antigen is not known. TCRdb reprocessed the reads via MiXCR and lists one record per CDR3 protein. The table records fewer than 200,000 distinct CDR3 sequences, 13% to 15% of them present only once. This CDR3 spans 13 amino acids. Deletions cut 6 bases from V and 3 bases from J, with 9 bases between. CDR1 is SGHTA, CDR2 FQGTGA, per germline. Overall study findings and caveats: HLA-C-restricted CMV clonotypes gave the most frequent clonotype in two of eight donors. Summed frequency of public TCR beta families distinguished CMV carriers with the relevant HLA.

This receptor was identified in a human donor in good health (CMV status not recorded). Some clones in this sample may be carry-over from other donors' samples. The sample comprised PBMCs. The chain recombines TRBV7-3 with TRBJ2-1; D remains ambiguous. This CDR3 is CASSPNSYNEQFF. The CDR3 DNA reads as TGTGCCAGCAGTCCGAACAGCTACAATGAGCAGTTCTTC.